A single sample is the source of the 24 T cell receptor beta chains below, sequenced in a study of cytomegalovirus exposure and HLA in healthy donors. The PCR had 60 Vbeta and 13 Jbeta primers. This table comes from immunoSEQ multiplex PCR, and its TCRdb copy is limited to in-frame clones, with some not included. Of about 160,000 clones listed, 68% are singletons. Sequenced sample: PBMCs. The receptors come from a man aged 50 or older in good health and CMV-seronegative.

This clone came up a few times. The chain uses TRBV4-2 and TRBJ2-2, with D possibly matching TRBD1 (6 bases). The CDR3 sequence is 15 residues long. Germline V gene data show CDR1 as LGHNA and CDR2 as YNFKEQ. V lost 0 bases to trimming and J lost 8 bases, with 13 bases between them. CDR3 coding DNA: TGTGCCAGCAGCCAAGAGGGGGCAGGGAGAGGGGAGCTGTTTTTT. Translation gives CASSQEGAGRGELFF.

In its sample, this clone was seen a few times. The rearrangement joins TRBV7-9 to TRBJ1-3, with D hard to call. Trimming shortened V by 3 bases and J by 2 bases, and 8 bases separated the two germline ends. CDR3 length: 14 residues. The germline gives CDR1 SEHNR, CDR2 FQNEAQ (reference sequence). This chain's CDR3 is CASSFSDTGNTIYF. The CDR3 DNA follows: TGTGCCAGCAGCTTTAGTGACACTGGAAACACCATATATTTT.

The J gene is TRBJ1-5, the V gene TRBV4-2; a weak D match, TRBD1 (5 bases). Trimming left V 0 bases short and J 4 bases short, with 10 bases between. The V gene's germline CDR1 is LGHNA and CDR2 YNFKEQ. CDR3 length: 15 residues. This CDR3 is CASSQEEGRNQPQHF. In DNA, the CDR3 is TGTGCCAGCAGCCAAGAGGAGGGGAGAAATCAGCCCCAGCATTTT.

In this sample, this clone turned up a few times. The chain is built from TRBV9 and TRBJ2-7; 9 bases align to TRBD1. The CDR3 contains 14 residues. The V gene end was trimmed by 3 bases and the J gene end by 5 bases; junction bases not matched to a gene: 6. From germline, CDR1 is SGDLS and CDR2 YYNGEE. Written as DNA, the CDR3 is TGTGCCAGCAGCGCCGGGACAGGGACCCACGAGCAGTACTTC. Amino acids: CASSAGTGTHEQYF.

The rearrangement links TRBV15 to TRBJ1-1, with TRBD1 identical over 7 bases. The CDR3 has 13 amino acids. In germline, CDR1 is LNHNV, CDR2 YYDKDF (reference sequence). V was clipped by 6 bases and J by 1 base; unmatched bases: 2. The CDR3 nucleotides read TGTGCCACCAGAGGGGGCGCGAACACTGAAGCTTTCTTT. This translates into CATRGGANTEAFF. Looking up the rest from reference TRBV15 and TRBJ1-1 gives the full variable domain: DAMVIQNPRYQVTQFGKPVTLSCSQTLNHNVMYWYQQKSSQAPKLLFHYYDKDFNNEADTPDNFQSRRPNTSFCFLDIRSPGLGDTAMYLCATRGGANTEAFFGQGTRLTVV.

DNA for the CDR3: TGTGCCAGCAGCGCGGGACTAGCCACTATCGAGCCCCAGCATTTT. Protein product: CASSAGLATIEPQHF. The chain recombines TRBV9 with TRBJ1-5; maybe TRBD1 (5 bases). The CDR3 sequence is 15 residues long. Per germline, CDR1 SGDLS and CDR2 YYNGEE. Deletions cut 3 bases from V and 8 bases from J, with 18 bases between.

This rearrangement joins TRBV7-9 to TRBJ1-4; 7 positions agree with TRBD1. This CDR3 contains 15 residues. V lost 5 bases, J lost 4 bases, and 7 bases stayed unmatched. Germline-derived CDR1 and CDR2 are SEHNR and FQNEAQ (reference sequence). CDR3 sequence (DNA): TGTGCCAGCAGCGATCCGGGACAGCGTAATGAAAAACTGTTTTTT. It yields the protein CASSDPGQRNEKLFF. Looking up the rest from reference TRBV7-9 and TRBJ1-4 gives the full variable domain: DTGVSQNPRHKITKRGQNVTFRCDPISEHNRLYWYRQTLGQGPEFLTYFQNEAQLEKSRLLSDRFSAERPKGSFSTLEIQRTEQGDSAMYLCASSDPGQRNEKLFFGSGTQLSVL.

The CDR3, as DNA: TGTGCCAGCAGTGCAGACAGGGGGCGGGGGTATGGCTACACCTTC. This encodes CASSADRGRGYGYTF. The genes are TRBV28 and TRBJ1-2; 10 bases are shared with TRBD1. Trimming removed 5 bases from V and 5 bases from J; junction bases left unmatched: 8. Germline V lookup: CDR1 MDHEN, CDR2 SYDVKM. The CDR3 has 15 residues.

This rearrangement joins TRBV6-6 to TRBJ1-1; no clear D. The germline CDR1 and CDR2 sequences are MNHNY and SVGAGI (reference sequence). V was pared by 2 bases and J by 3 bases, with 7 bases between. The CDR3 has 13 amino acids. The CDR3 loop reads CASSYTGDTEAFF. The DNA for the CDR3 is TGTGCCAGCAGTTACACGGGTGACACTGAAGCTTTCTTT.

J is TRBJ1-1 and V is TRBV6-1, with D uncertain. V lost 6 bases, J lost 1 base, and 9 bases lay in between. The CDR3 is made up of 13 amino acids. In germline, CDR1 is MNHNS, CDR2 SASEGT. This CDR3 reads CASSGFTNTEAFF. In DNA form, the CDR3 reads TGTGCCAGCAGCGGGTTTACGAACACTGAAGCTTTCTTT.

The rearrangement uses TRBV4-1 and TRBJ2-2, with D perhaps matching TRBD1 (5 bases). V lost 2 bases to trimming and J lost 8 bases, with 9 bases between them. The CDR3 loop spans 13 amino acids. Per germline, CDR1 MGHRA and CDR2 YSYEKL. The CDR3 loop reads CASSQNDRGELFF. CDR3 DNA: TGCGCCAGCAGCCAAAACGACAGAGGGGAGCTGTTTTTT.

CDR3 amino acids: CASSVGGSGGAETQYF. CDR3 bases: TGTGCCAGCAGCGTAGGGGGTAGCGGGGGGGCAGAGACCCAGTACTTC. The rearrangement joins TRBV9 to TRBJ2-5; 11 bases match TRBD2. V was pared by 0 bases and J by 4 bases, with 5 bases of the junction left unmatched. The V gene's germline CDR1 is SGDLS and CDR2 YYNGEE. The CDR3 totals 16 residues.

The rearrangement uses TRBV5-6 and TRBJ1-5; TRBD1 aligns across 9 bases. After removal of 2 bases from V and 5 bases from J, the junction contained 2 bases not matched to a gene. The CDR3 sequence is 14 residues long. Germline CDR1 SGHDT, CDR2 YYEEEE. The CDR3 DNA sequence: TGTGCCAGCAGCTTTACAGGGGGCTATCAGCCCCAGCATTTT. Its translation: CASSFTGGYQPQHF. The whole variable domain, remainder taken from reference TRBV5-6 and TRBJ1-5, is DAGVTQSPTHLIKTRGQQVTLRCSPKSGHDTVSWYQQALGQGPQFIFQYYEEEERQRGNFPDRFSGHQFPNYSSELNVNALLLGDSALYLCASSFTGGYQPQHFGDGTRLSIL.

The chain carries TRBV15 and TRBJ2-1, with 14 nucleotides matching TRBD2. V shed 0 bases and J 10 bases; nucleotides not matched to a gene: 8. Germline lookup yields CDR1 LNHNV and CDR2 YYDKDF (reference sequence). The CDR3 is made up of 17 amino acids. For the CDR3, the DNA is TGTGCCACCAGCAGAGATCAACAGACTAGCGGGGGGGGCGAGCAGTTCTTC. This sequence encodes CATSRDQQTSGGGEQFF.

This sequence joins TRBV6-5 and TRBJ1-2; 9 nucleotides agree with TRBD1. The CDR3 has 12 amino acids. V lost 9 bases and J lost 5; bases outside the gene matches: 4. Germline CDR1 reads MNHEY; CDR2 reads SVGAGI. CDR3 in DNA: TGTGCCAGGAAGACAGGGGGTTATGGCTACACCTTC. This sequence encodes CARKTGGYGYTF.

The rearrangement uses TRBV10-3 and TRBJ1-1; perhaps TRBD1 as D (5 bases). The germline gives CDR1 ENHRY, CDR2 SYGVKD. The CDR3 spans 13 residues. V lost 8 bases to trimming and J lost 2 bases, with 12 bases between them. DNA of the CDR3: TGTGCCATCGCCCGGGGACTAAACACTGAAGCTTTCTTT. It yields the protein CAIARGLNTEAFF.

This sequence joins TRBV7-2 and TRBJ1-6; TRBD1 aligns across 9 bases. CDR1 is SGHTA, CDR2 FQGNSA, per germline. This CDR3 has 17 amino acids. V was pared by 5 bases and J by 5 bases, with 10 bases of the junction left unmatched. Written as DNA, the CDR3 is TGTGCCAGCAGCCCACCGACAGGGGGGGCCCATAATTCACCCCTCCACTTT. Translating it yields CASSPPTGGAHNSPLHF. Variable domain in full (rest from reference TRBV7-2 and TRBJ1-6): GAGVSQSPSNKVTEKGKDVELRCDPISGHTALYWYRQSLGQGLEFLIYFQGNSAPDKSGLPSDRFSAERTGGSVSTLTIQRTQQEDSAVYLCASSPPTGGAHNSPLHFGNGTRLTVT.

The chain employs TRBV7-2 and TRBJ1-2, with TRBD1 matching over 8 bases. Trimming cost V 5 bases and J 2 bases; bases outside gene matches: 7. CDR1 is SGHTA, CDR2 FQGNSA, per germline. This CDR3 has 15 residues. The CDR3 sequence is CASSLGQGLNYGYTF. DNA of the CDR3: TGTGCCAGCAGCCTTGGACAGGGCCTCAACTATGGCTACACCTTC. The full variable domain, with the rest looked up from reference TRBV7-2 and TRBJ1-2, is GAGVSQSPSNKVTEKGKDVELRCDPISGHTALYWYRQSLGQGLEFLIYFQGNSAPDKSGLPSDRFSAERTGGSVSTLTIQRTQQEDSAVYLCASSLGQGLNYGYTFGSGTRLTVV.

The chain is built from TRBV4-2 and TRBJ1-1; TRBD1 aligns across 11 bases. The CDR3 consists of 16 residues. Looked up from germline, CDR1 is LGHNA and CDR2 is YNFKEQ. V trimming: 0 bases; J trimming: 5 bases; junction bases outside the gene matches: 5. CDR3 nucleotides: TGTGCCAGCAGCCAAGATAAGGGACAGGGGGTAACTGAAGCTTTCTTT. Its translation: CASSQDKGQGVTEAFF.

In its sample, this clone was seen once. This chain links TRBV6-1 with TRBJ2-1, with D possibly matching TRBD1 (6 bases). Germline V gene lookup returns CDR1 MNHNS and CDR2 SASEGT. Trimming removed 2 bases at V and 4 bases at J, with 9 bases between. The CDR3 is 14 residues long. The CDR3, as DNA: TGTGCCAGCAGTGAAATTAGGGGGTACAATGAGCAGTTCTTC. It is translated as CASSEIRGYNEQFF.

CDR3 sequence reads: CASSKSGGGTDTQYF. The CDR3 bases are TGCGCCAGCAGTAAGTCAGGGGGTGGCACAGATACGCAGTATTTT. The chain links TRBV5-1 to TRBJ2-3; 7 bases map to TRBD1. The length of the CDR3 is 15 residues. Trimming at V came to 5 bases and at J to 1 base, leaving 7 bases not matched to a gene. CDR1 and CDR2 (germline): SGHRS, YFSETQ.

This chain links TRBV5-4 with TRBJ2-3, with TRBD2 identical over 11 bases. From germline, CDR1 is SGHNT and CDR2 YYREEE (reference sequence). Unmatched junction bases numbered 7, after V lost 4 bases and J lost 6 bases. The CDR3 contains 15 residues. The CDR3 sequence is CASSGGPSGGDTQYF. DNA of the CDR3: TGTGCCAGCAGCGGGGGGCCTAGCGGGGGGGATACGCAGTATTTT.

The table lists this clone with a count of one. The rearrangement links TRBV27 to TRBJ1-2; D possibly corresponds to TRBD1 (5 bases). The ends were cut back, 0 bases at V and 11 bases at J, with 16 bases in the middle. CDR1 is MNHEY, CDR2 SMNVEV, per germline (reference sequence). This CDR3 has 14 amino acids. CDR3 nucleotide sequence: TGTGCCAGCAGTTTATCAGGCGGGGGGTCGGCGTACACCTTC. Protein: CASSLSGGGSAYTF.

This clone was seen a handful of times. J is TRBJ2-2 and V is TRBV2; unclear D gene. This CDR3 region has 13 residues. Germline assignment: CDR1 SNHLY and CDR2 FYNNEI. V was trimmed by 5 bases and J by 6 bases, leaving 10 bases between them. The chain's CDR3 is CASSRQGAGELFF. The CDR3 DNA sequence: TGTGCCAGCAGTCGACAAGGCGCCGGGGAGCTGTTTTTT.